This passage covers 12 T cell receptor beta chains from one sample sequenced in a study of shared clonotypes between healthy human individuals. TCRdb's copy holds only in-frame clones and misses some; the assay was immunoSEQ multiplex PCR. This sample carries around 2.1 million clones, approximately 94% of them seen once, and the ten largest clones take roughly 0.13%. The source material was naive CD4+ T cells sorted from blood. Described subset: CD45RA+ positively selected. The receptors were sampled from a young man in good health.

Here the CDR3 reads CASRSGTGELGYEQYF. In DNA, the CDR3 is TGTGCCAGTAGATCCGGGACAGGGGAACTGGGGTACGAGCAGTACTTC. V and J are TRBV19 and TRBJ2-7; 10 bases align to TRBD1. With V trimmed by 6 bases and J by 4 bases, 12 bases remained unmatched. This CDR3 is 16 amino acids long. In germline, CDR1 is LNHDA, CDR2 SQIVND (reference sequence).

The V and J genes are TRBV4-1 and TRBJ1-2; a possible D gene is TRBD1 (6 bases). The CDR3 loop spans 16 amino acids. Looked up from germline, CDR1 is MGHRA and CDR2 is YSYEKL. V shed 0 bases and J shed 2 bases, with 13 bases lying between them. CDR3 protein: CASSQELVGQNYGYTF. CDR3 bases: TGCGCCAGCAGCCAAGAGCTGGTAGGACAGAACTATGGCTACACCTTC.

The CDR3 nucleotides read TGTGCCAGCAGCCCCGGGGGGGGCATCTCTGGAAACACCATATATTTT. Residues: CASSPGGGISGNTIYF. This rearrangement joins TRBV5-4 to TRBJ1-3; a possible D gene is TRBD1 (6 bases). The CDR3 length is 16 residues. The V gene lost 4 bases and the J gene lost 0 bases, with 14 bases spanning the gap. Per the germline V gene, CDR1 is SGHNT and CDR2 is YYREEE (reference sequence).

The chain has TRBV27 and TRBJ1-1, with D unclear. CDR1 and CDR2 (germline): MNHEY, SMNVEV (reference sequence). The CDR3 sequence is 13 residues long. Trimming removed 0 bases at V and 7 bases at J, with 9 bases between. The CDR3 DNA sequence: TGTGCCAGCAGTTTATCGGCACGGGGTGAAGCTTTCTTT. Translated: CASSLSARGEAFF.

Notes on this clone: The same CDR3 arises from other DNA sequences in this sample as well. The J gene is TRBJ2-1, the V gene TRBV30; D is unclear. Trimming left V 0 bases short and J 1 base short, with 4 bases between. The germline V gene encodes CDR1 GTSNPN and CDR2 SVGIG (reference sequence). The CDR3 totals 13 residues. CDR3 protein: CAWSVRSYNEQFF. The CDR3 DNA follows: TGTGCCTGGAGTGTTAGGTCCTACAATGAGCAGTTCTTC.

This clone was observed once. This chain connects TRBV25-1 to TRBJ1-6; D is possibly TRBD1 (5 bases). Germline CDR1 and CDR2: MGHDK and SYGVNS. V was clipped by 4 bases and J by 7 bases, with 11 bases between them. This CDR3 spans 14 amino acids. The CDR3: CASSATGENSPLHF. The CDR3 DNA sequence: TGTGCCAGCAGTGCAACAGGAGAGAATTCACCCCTCCACTTT.

This clone was recorded only once. This sequence joins TRBV5-1 and TRBJ1-6; D possibly corresponds to TRBD1 (5 bases). Trimming left V 3 bases short and J 0 bases short, with 13 bases between. The germline V gene has CDR1 SGHRS and CDR2 YFSETQ. The CDR3 has 17 amino acids. CDR3 nucleotide sequence: TGCGCCAGCAGCTCTCCGGGGCCGAGCTCCTATAATTCACCCCTCCACTTT. Translating it yields CASSSPGPSSYNSPLHF.

The chain's CDR3 is CASSHNAVNTGELFF. In DNA form, the CDR3 reads TGCGCCAGCAGCCACAACGCAGTGAACACCGGGGAGCTGTTTTTT. This chain uses TRBV4-1 with TRBJ2-2; no firm D call. CDR1 and CDR2 from the germline V gene are MGHRA and YSYEKL. The CDR3 has 15 residues. With 3 bases removed from V and 1 base from J, the gap between germline ends came to 9 bases.

The CDR3 bases are TGTGCCACCCCGAAGGACGGGAACACTGAAGCTTTCTTT. As protein: CATPKDGNTEAFF. The rearrangement uses TRBV6-1 and TRBJ1-1; D is uncertain. From germline, CDR1 is MNHNS and CDR2 SASEGT. Trimming took off 10 bases at V and 1 base at J, with 13 bases between the two ends. The CDR3 runs 13 residues.

Details on this clone: A much larger clonotype is one base distant, so this may be a read error. The chain joins TRBV5-1 to TRBJ1-5; D not resolved. The V end was cut by 0 bases, the J end by 2 bases, with 6 bases between. Germline assignment: CDR1 SGHRS and CDR2 YFSETQ. The CDR3 totals 14 residues. For the CDR3, the DNA is TGCGCCAGCAGCTTGGAGGTGGGCAATCAGCCCCAGCATTTT. It specifies CASSLEVGNQPQHF.

In the case of this clone: The sample has other DNA sequences that encode this CDR3 too. V usage is TRBV9 and J usage is TRBJ2-1; TRBD2 agrees at 9 bases. With V trimmed by 0 bases and J by 5 bases, 3 bases remained unmatched. The CDR3 length is 15 residues. Germline CDR1 SGDLS, CDR2 YYNGEE. In DNA form, the CDR3 reads TGTGCCAGCAGCGTAGCGCTAGCGGGGCACAATGAGCAGTTCTTC. This sequence encodes CASSVALAGHNEQFF. Full variable domain (rest looked up from reference TRBV9 and TRBJ2-1): DSGVTQTPKHLITATGQRVTLRCSPRSGDLSVYWYQQSLDQGLQFLIQYYNGEERAKGNILERFSAQQFPDLHSELNLSSLELGDSALYFCASSVALAGHNEQFFGPGTRLTVL.

The rearrangement links TRBV2 to TRBJ1-1, with D uncertain. This CDR3 has 13 amino acids. The V gene's germline CDR1 is SNHLY and CDR2 FYNNEI. The V end lost 7 bases, the J end lost 6 bases, and 15 bases lay between the germline ends. The CDR3, as DNA: TGTGCCAGCAAAGAGTCGGAGTACGCTGAAGCTTTCTTT. The encoded protein is CASKESEYAEAFF.